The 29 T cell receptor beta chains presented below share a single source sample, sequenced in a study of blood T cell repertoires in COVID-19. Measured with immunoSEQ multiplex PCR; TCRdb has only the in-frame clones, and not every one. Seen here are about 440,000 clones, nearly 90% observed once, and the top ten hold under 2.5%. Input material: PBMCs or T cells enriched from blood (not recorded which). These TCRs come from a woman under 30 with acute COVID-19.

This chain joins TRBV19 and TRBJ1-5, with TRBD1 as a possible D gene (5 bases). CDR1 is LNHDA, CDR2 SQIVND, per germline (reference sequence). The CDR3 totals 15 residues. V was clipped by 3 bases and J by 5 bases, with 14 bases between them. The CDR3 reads CASSIFKGRDQPQHF. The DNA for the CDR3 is TGTGCCAGTAGTATCTTCAAGGGGCGCGATCAGCCCCAGCATTTT.

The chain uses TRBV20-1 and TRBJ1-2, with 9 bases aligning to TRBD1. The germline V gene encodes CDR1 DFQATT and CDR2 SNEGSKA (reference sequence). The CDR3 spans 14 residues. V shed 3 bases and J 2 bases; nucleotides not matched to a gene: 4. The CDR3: CSASPGQGNYGYTF. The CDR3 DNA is TGCAGTGCTAGTCCGGGACAGGGCAACTATGGCTACACCTTC.

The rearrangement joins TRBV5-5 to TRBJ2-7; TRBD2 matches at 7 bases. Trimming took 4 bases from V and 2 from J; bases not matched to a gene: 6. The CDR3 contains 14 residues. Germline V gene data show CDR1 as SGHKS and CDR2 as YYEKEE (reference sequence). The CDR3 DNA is TGTGCCAGCAGCGGGTTCCGGGAGGCCTACGAGCAGTACTTC. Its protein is CASSGFREAYEQYF.

CDR3 protein: CASSLGFQGRWEQFF. CDR3 sequence (DNA): TGTGCCAGCAGCTTAGGATTCCAGGGCCGGTGGGAGCAGTTCTTC. V and J are TRBV11-2 and TRBJ2-1; D perhaps matches TRBD1 (5 bases). This CDR3 is 15 amino acids long. Trimming shortened V by 1 base and J by 10 bases, and 17 bases separated the two germline ends. In germline, CDR1 is SGHAT, CDR2 FQNNGV.

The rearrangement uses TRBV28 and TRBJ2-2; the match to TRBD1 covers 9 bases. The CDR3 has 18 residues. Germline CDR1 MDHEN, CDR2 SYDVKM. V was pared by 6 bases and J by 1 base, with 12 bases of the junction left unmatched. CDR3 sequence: CASSKQGQGVLNTGELFF. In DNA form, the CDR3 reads TGTGCCAGCAGCAAACAGGGACAGGGTGTTCTGAACACCGGGGAGCTGTTTTTT.

CDR3: CASSSYGGPDTQYF. The CDR3 DNA follows: TGTGCCAGCAGCTCCTACGGGGGGCCCGATACGCAGTATTTT. The genes are TRBV7-2 and TRBJ2-3; tentatively, D is TRBD2 (7 bases). There are 14 residues in the CDR3. Germline V gene sequence: CDR1 SGHTA, CDR2 FQGNSA. The V end was cut by 4 bases, the J end by 6 bases, with 14 bases between.

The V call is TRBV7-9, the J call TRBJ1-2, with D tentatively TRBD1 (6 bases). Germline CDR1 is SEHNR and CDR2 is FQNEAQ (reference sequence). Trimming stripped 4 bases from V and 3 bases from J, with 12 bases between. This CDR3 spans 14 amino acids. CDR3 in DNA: TGTGCCAGCAGCTCCCGGACAGAAGACTATGGCTACACCTTC. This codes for CASSSRTEDYGYTF. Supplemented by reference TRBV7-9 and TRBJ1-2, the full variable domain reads DTGVSQNPRHKITKRGQNVTFRCDPISEHNRLYWYRQTLGQGPEFLTYFQNEAQLEKSRLLSDRFSAERPKGSFSTLEIQRTEQGDSAMYLCASSSRTEDYGYTFGSGTRLTVV.

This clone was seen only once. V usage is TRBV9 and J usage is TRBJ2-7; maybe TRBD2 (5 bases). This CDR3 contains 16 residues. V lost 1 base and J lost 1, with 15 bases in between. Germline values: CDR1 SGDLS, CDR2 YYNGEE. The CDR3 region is CASSVSGVATSYEQYF. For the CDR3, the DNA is TGTGCCAGCAGCGTATCAGGAGTAGCGACTTCCTACGAGCAGTACTTC.

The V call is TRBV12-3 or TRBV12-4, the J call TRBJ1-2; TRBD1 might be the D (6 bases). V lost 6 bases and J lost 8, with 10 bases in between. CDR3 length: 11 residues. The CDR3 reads CASRTGSGYTF. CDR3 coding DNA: TGTGCCAGCAGAACAGGGAGCGGCTACACCTTC.

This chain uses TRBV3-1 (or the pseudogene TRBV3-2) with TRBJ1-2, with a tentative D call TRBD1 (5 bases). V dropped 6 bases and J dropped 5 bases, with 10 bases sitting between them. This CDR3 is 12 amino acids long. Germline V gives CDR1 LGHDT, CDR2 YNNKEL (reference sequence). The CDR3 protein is CASRSQGYGYTF. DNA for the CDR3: TGTGCCAGCAGATCGCAGGGTTATGGCTACACCTTC.

DNA for the CDR3: TGTGCCAGCAGTTACGGGACAGGCCAGGATTCACCCCTCCACTTT. Encoded protein: CASSYGTGQDSPLHF. The chain joins TRBV6-5 to TRBJ1-6; 8 bases are shared with TRBD1. CDR3 length: 15 amino acids. V dropped 2 bases and J dropped 8; count of bases not matched to a gene: 5. Germline V gene data show CDR1 as MNHEY and CDR2 as SVGAGI.

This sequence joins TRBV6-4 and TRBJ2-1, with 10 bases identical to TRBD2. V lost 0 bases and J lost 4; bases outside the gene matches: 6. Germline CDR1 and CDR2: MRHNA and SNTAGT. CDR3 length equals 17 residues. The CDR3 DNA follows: TGTGCCAGCAGTGACTCGAAGCTAGCGGGGGAGTACAATGAGCAGTTCTTC. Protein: CASSDSKLAGEYNEQFF.

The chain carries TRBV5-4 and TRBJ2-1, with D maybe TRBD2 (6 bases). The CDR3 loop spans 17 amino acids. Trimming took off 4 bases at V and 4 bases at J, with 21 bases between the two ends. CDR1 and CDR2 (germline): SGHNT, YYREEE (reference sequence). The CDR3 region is CASSLGRGLRRYNEQFF. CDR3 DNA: TGTGCCAGCAGCCTGGGACGGGGGTTGAGACGTTACAATGAGCAGTTCTTC.

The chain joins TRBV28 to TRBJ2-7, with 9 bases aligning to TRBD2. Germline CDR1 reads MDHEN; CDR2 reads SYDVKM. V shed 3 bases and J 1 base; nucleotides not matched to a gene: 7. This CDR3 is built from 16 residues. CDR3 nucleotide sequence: TGTGCCAGCAGTTTCTTAGCGGGAGACCCTTCCTACGAGCAGTACTTC. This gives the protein CASSFLAGDPSYEQYF.

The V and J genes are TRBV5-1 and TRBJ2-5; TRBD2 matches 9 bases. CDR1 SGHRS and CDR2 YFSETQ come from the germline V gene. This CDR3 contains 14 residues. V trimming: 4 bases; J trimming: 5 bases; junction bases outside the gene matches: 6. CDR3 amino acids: CASSLTSGEETQYF. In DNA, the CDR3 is TGCGCCAGCAGCCTGACTAGCGGTGAGGAGACCCAGTACTTC.

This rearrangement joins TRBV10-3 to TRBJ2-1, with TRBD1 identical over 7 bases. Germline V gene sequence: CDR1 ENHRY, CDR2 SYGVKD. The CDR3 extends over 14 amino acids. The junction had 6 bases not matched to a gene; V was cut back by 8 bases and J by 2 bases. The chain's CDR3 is CAIGAQGAYNEQFF. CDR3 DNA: TGTGCCATCGGGGCGCAGGGGGCCTACAATGAGCAGTTCTTC.

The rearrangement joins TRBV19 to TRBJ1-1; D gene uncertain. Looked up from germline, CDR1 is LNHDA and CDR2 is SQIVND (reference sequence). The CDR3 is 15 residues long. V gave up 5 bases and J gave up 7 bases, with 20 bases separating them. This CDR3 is CASSPTAGAAHEAFF. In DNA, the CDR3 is TGTGCCAGTAGTCCCACTGCGGGAGCCGCCCATGAAGCTTTCTTT.

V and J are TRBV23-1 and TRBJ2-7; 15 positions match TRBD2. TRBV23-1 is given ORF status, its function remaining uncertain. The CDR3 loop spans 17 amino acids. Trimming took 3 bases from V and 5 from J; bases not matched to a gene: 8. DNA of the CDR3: TGCGCCAGCAGTCACCCGGGACTAGCGGGAGGAAGGAACGAGCAGTACTTC. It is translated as CASSHPGLAGGRNEQYF.

CDR3 sequence reads: CASSRGQGSTEAFF. The CDR3 nucleotides are TGTGCCAGCTCACGGGGACAGGGCAGCACTGAAGCTTTCTTT. The chain is built from TRBV18 and TRBJ1-1; 9 bases align to TRBD1. This CDR3 has 14 residues. CDR1 and CDR2 (germline): KGHSH, LQKENI. Trimming cost V 4 bases and J 4 bases; bases outside gene matches: 4.

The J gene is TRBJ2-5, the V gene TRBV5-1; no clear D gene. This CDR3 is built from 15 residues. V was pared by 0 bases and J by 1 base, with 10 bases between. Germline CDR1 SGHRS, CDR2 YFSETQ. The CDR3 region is CASSLDRTPQETQYF. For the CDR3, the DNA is TGCGCCAGCAGCTTGGACAGAACACCCCAAGAGACCCAGTACTTC.

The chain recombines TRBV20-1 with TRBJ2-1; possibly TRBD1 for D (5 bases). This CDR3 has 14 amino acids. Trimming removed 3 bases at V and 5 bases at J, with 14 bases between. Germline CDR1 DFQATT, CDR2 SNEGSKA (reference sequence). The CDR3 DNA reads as TGCAGTGCTAGTTTTTTCGACAGCCACAATGAGCAGTTCTTC. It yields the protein CSASFFDSHNEQFF.

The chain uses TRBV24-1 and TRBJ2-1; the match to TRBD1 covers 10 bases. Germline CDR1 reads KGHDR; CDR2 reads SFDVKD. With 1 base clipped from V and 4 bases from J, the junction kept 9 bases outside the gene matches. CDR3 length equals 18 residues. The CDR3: CATSDFYAGTGVYNEQFF. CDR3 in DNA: TGTGCCACCAGTGATTTCTACGCCGGGACAGGGGTTTACAATGAGCAGTTCTTC.

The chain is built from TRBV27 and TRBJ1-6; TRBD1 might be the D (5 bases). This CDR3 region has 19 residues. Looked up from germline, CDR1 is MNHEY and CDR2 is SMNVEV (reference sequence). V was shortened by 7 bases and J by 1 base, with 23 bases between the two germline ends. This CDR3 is CASTFSVGQGRSYNSPLHF. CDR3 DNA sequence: TGTGCCAGCACTTTTTCAGTTGGTCAGGGAAGATCCTATAATTCACCCCTCCACTTT.

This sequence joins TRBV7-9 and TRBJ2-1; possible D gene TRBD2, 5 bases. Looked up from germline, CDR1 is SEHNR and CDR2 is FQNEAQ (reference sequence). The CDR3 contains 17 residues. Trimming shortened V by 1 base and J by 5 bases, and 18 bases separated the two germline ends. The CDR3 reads CASSLDSTPRGHNEQFF. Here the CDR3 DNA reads TGTGCCAGCAGCTTAGACTCCACACCAAGAGGGCACAATGAGCAGTTCTTC.

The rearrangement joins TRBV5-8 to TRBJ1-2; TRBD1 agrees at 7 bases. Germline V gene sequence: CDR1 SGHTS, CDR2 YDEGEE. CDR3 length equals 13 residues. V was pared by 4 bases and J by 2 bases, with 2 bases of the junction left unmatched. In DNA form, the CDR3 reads TGTGCCAGCAGCCCGGGACAGAACTATGGCTACACCTTC. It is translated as CASSPGQNYGYTF.

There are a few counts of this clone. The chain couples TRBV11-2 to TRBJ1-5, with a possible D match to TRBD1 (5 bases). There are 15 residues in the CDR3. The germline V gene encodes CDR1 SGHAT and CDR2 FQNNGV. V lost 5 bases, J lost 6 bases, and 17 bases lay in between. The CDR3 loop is CASSLTQGSGQPQHF. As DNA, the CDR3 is TGTGCCAGCAGCCTAACCCAGGGATCGGGTCAGCCCCAGCATTTT.

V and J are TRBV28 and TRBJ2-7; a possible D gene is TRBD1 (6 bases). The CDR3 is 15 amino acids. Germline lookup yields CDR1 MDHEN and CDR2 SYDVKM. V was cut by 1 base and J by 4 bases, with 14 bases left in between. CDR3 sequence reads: CASSLFYRAKYEQYF. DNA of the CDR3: TGTGCCAGCAGTTTATTCTACAGGGCAAAGTACGAGCAGTACTTC.

The CDR3 protein is CASSYSQGDSGNTIYF. CDR3 DNA: TGTGCCAGCAGTTACTCCCAGGGGGACTCTGGAAACACCATATATTTT. The rearrangement joins TRBV6-5 to TRBJ1-3; 7 nucleotides align to TRBD1. Germline CDR1 is MNHEY and CDR2 is SVGAGI. This CDR3 is built from 16 residues. V was clipped by 0 bases and J by 0 bases; unmatched bases: 2.

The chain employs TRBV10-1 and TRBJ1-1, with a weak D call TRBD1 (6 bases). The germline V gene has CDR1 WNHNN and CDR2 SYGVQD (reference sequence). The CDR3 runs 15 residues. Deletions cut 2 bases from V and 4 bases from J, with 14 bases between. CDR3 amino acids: CASSESGGASTEAFF. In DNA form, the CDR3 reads TGCGCCAGCAGTGAGAGTGGGGGCGCGAGCACTGAAGCTTTCTTT.